These T cell receptor beta chains were read from a single sample in a study of radiation and T cells in renal cell carcinoma. Clones were read by immunoSEQ multiplex PCR, and TCRdb kept only the in-frame ones, dropping some. The sample consists of 10,000 to 15,000 clones, about 33% of them appearing once. This material consisted of tumor tissue, taken from a patient whose treatment included radiotherapy and nephrectomy. These receptors were obtained from a man aged 60 to 69 with renal cell carcinoma. The CDR3 runs from the conserved cysteine through the conserved F or W. D genes are given only for firm matches. Only some rows state a clone size, as once, few, many or a class for expanded clones.

CDR3: CASSVEGRGDYGYTF
DNA: TGTGCCAGCAGCGTAGAAGGCAGGGGGGACTATGGCTACACCTTC
J: TRBJ1-2
D: TRBD1
size: few
V: TRBV9

CDR3: CASGRGIKSYEQYF
DNA: TGTGCCAGCGGTAGGGGGATTAAATCCTACGAGCAGTACTTC
J: TRBJ2-7
D: NA
size: few
V: TRBV5-6

CDR3: CATSRTGNQPQHF
DNA: TGTGCCACCAGCAGAACGGGGAATCAGCCCCAGCATTTT
J: TRBJ1-5
D: NA
size: NA
V: TRBV15

CDR3: CASSPHSGNEKLFF
DNA: TGTGCCAGCAGCCCCCATTCAGGGAATGAAAAACTGTTTTTT
J: TRBJ1-4
D: NA
size: NA
V: TRBV7-8

CDR3: CSVVGTSYEQYF
DNA: TGCAGCGTGGTCGGAACGTCCTACGAGCAGTACTTC
J: TRBJ2-7
D: NA
size: NA
V: TRBV29-1

CDR3: CSVDNMGVDNEQFF
DNA: TGCAGCGTTGACAACATGGGCGTAGACAATGAGCAGTTCTTC
J: TRBJ2-1
D: NA
size: NA
V: TRBV29-1

CDR3: CASSLMDRVVYEQFF
DNA: TGTGCCAGCAGCTTAATGGACAGGGTAGTTTATGAGCAGTTCTTC
J: TRBJ2-1
D: TRBD1
size: NA
V: TRBV11-2

CDR3: CRRPNTEAFF
DNA: TGTCGGCGTCCAAACACTGAAGCTTTCTTT
J: TRBJ1-1
D: NA
size: NA
V: TRBV12-5

CDR3: CASSLAGQLGEKLFF
DNA: TGTGCCAGCAGCTTGGCAGGGCAGTTAGGTGAAAAACTGTTTTTT
J: TRBJ1-4
D: NA
size: NA
V: TRBV5-6

CDR3: CAISQPDYGYTF
DNA: TGTGCCATCAGCCAGCCGGACTATGGCTACACCTTC
J: TRBJ1-2
D: NA
size: NA
V: TRBV10-3

CDR3: CASSRLGATNEKLFF
DNA: TGTGCCAGCAGCCGCCTTGGCGCAACTAATGAAAAACTGTTTTTT
J: TRBJ1-4
D: NA
size: NA
V: TRBV14

CDR3: CASSYWDSGQETQYF
DNA: TGTGCCAGCAGTTACTGGGACAGTGGGCAAGAGACCCAGTACTTC
J: TRBJ2-5
D: TRBD1
size: few
V: TRBV6-6

CDR3: CASSLGGRVSETQYF
DNA: TGTGCCAGCAGCTTAGGGGGCAGGGTGTCCGAGACCCAGTACTTC
J: TRBJ2-5
D: NA
size: NA
V: TRBV11-3

CDR3: CAISESASPHEQFF
DNA: TGTGCCATCAGTGAGTCAGCTAGTCCCCATGAGCAGTTCTTC
J: TRBJ2-1
D: NA
size: NA
V: TRBV10-3

CDR3: CASSPALDGYGYGYTF
DNA: TGTGCCAGCAGCCCTGCCCTGGACGGATATGGCTATGGCTACACCTTC
J: TRBJ1-2
D: NA
size: NA
V: TRBV9

CDR3: CASSPGGAGGYGYTF
DNA: TGTGCCAGCAGCCCCGGGGGAGCAGGAGGATATGGCTACACCTTC
J: TRBJ1-2
D: NA
size: few
V: TRBV7-2

CDR3: CASSIIAGVSTDTQYF
DNA: TGTGCCAGCAGTATCATAGCGGGAGTAAGCACAGATACGCAGTATTTT
J: TRBJ2-3
D: TRBD2
size: once
V: TRBV6-6

CDR3: CASSQERPDVSGYTF
DNA: TGTGCCAGCAGCCAAGAAAGGCCAGACGTTTCTGGCTACACCTTC
J: TRBJ1-2
D: NA
size: NA
V: TRBV14

CDR3: CSGDRGHNEQFF
DNA: TGCAGCGGGGACAGGGGACACAATGAGCAGTTCTTC
J: TRBJ2-1
D: TRBD1
size: NA
V: TRBV29-1

CDR3: CASSPGPGTDTQYF
DNA: TGCGCCAGCAGCCCAGGGCCAGGCACAGATACGCAGTATTTT
J: TRBJ2-3
D: NA
size: NA
V: TRBV5-1

CDR3: CASSYSRRSTDTQYF
DNA: TGTGCCAGCAGTTACTCGAGGCGTAGCACAGATACGCAGTATTTT
J: TRBJ2-3
D: NA
size: NA
V: TRBV6-6

CDR3: CASSESEGPWYGYTF
DNA: TGTGCCAGCAGTGAAAGCGAGGGGCCATGGTATGGCTACACCTTC
J: TRBJ1-2
D: NA
size: NA
V: TRBV6-1

CDR3: CASSALAGEETQYF
DNA: TGTGCCAGCAGTGCCCTAGCGGGGGAAGAGACCCAGTACTTC
J: TRBJ2-5
D: TRBD2
size: NA
V: TRBV6-5

CDR3: CAWSVGPGRIYEQYF
DNA: TGTGCCTGGAGTGTGGGACCGGGACGTATCTACGAGCAGTACTTC
J: TRBJ2-7
D: NA
size: once
V: TRBV30

CDR3: CASSPGGPWAEAFF
DNA: TGCGCCAGCAGCCCGGGGGGGCCCTGGGCTGAAGCTTTCTTT
J: TRBJ1-1
D: NA
size: NA
V: TRBV5-1

CDR3: CASGSGRAVDTQYF
DNA: TGTGCCTCCGGTAGCGGGAGGGCCGTTGATACGCAGTATTTT
J: TRBJ2-3
D: TRBD2
size: NA
V: TRBV30

CDR3: CAWSVLNLNPRHGYTF
DNA: TGTGCCTGGAGTGTATTGAATCTGAACCCTCGGCATGGCTACACCTTC
J: TRBJ1-2
D: NA
size: NA
V: TRBV30

CDR3: CASSLLTGKETQYF
DNA: TGCGCCAGCAGCTTATTGACAGGGAAAGAGACCCAGTACTTC
J: TRBJ2-5
D: TRBD1
size: NA
V: TRBV5-1

CDR3: CASSEGLALLPLHF
DNA: TGTGCCAGCAGCGAGGGACTTGCCCTTTTACCCCTCCACTTT
J: TRBJ1-6
D: NA
size: few
V: TRBV7-9

CDR3: CASSHENRGGETQYF
DNA: TGCGCCAGCAGCCACGAAAACAGGGGAGGAGAGACCCAGTACTTC
J: TRBJ2-5
D: NA
size: NA
V: TRBV4-3

CDR3: CASSMTWVFSGANVLTF
DNA: TGTGCCAGCAGCATGACTTGGGTTTTCTCTGGGGCCAACGTCCTGACTTTC
J: TRBJ2-6
D: NA
size: NA
V: TRBV5-6

CDR3: CASSLDGTGNTEAFF
DNA: TGTGCCAGCAGCTTAGATGGGACGGGGAACACTGAAGCTTTCTTT
J: TRBJ1-1
D: NA
size: NA
V: TRBV7-9

CDR3: CASRTGTGVTEAFF
DNA: TGTGCCAGCAGGACCGGGACAGGGGTGACTGAAGCTTTCTTT
J: TRBJ1-1
D: TRBD1
size: NA
V: TRBV6-5

CDR3: CASSSQASMNTEAFF
DNA: TGTGCCAGCAGTTCACAGGCCAGCATGAACACTGAAGCTTTCTTT
J: TRBJ1-1
D: NA
size: NA
V: TRBV11-2

CDR3: CASSVQGDYEQYF
DNA: TGTGCCAGCAGCGTCCAGGGGGACTACGAGCAGTACTTC
J: TRBJ2-7
D: TRBD1
size: NA
V: TRBV9

CDR3: CASSLDLAGEQFF
DNA: TGCGCCAGCAGCTTGGATTTGGCGGGGGAGCAGTTCTTC
J: TRBJ2-1
D: NA
size: NA
V: TRBV5-1

CDR3: CASSHSWTGETYEQYF
DNA: TGCGCCAGCAGCCATTCCTGGACAGGCGAAACCTACGAGCAGTACTTC
J: TRBJ2-7
D: TRBD1
size: many
V: TRBV4-3

CDR3: CASRPWTSVDTQYF
DNA: TGTGCCAGCAGGCCTTGGACTAGCGTAGATACGCAGTATTTT
J: TRBJ2-3
D: TRBD2
size: once
V: TRBV6-5

CDR3: CASPGTGNEKLFF
DNA: TGTGCCAGCCCAGGGACGGGTAATGAAAAACTGTTTTTT
J: TRBJ1-4
D: NA
size: medium-sized
V: TRBV2

CDR3: CSVLLRFQYF
DNA: TGCAGCGTTCTCCTGAGGTTCCAGTACTTC
J: TRBJ2-5
D: NA
size: few
V: TRBV29-1

CDR3: CASSVDGRAYEQYF
DNA: TGTGCCAGCAGCGTAGATGGCCGAGCCTACGAGCAGTACTTC
J: TRBJ2-7
D: NA
size: NA
V: TRBV9

CDR3: CASSPRDLGQGDTEAFF
DNA: TGTGCCAGCTCACCACGGGACCTCGGACAGGGCGACACTGAAGCTTTCTTT
J: TRBJ1-1
D: TRBD1
size: many
V: TRBV18

CDR3: CSVGGEGGIYGYTF
DNA: TGCAGCGTTGGCGGGGAGGGCGGCATATATGGCTACACCTTC
J: TRBJ1-2
D: NA
size: NA
V: TRBV29-1

CDR3: CASSIVMDRFNQPQHF
DNA: TGTGCCAGTAGTATAGTCATGGACAGGTTCAATCAGCCCCAGCATTTT
J: TRBJ1-5
D: TRBD1
size: many
V: TRBV19

CDR3: CSVLLGPMNTEAFF
DNA: TGCAGCGTCCTCTTGGGTCCCATGAACACTGAAGCTTTCTTT
J: TRBJ1-1
D: NA
size: NA
V: TRBV29-1

CDR3: CASSQDPRGTYGYTF
DNA: TGCGCCAGCAGCCAAGATCCCCGGGGGACCTATGGCTACACCTTC
J: TRBJ1-2
D: NA
size: few
V: TRBV4-3

CDR3: CASSVGPESYSNQPQHF
DNA: TGTGCCAGCAGCGTAGGTCCAGAATCCTATAGCAATCAGCCCCAGCATTTT
J: TRBJ1-5
D: NA
size: few
V: TRBV9

CDR3: CSVYPADTEAFF
DNA: TGCAGCGTTTACCCCGCCGATACTGAAGCTTTCTTT
J: TRBJ1-1
D: NA
size: once
V: TRBV29-1